This T cell receptor beta chain came from a study of blood T cells in healthy people across ages. This clonotype was seen at least ten times. Its matching antigen is unknown. Study findings and constraints: Long-lived and aged donors differed, with more naive CD4+ cells and higher diversity in the long-lived.

Primers used in a second PCR of about 7 to 11 cycles were a sample-barcoded 5' primer and a J-beta primer mix. Researchers report that each sample yielded at least 2.5 million CDR3-containing paired-end reads. TCRdb re-derived calls from the 5' RACE reads in MiXCR, one entry per CDR3 protein. The profile shows approximately 1.5 million distinct CDR3 sequences, about 31% of them singletons. From germline, CDR1 is DFQATT and CDR2 SNEGSKA (reference sequence). This CDR3 is built from 11 residues. The V end was cut by 6 bases, the J end by 9 bases, with 12 bases between. Sample: blood. V gene TRBV20-1 combines with J gene TRBJ2-1, with D possibly TRBD1 on 5 matching bases. The receptor's source is a woman aged 25 to 39 in good health. CDR3 region: CSAREAFEQFF. In DNA, the CDR3 is TGCAGTGCCAGGGAAGCGTTTGAGCAGTTCTTC.